The clone carrying this T cell receptor beta chain came up a few times. The antigen is unknown. The assay was immunoSEQ multiplex PCR, and TCRdb's table has in-frame clones only and misses some. The repertoire holds some 79,000 clones, with roughly 80% as singletons. This entry is derived from a study of T cell responses to AZD1222 COVID-19 vaccine. General study results and limits: Repertoire sampling was restricted to post-peak T cell response timepoints. Baseline seropositives among AZD1222 recipients totaled only 6 or 7. White British people made up most donors, females outnumbered males, and clonal diversity was possibly underestimated.

Germline V gene lookup returns CDR1 SGHDT and CDR2 YYEEEE. The J segment lost 5 bases and the V segment lost 0 bases, leaving 4 bases of the junction unmatched. The CDR3 is made up of 14 amino acids. The gene calls are TRBV5-6 and TRBJ1-1; 7 positions agree with TRBD1. This clonotype originated in an adult who received the AZD1222 COVID-19 vaccine. Sequencing was performed on peripheral blood, taken 28 days after the second AZD1222 dose. The CDR3: CASSLAGGMTEAFF. The CDR3 DNA reads TGTGCCAGCAGCTTGGCAGGGGGAATGACTGAAGCTTTCTTT. Using reference TRBV5-6 and TRBJ1-1 for the parts outside the CDR3, the full variable domain is DAGVTQSPTHLIKTRGQQVTLRCSPKSGHDTVSWYQQALGQGPQFIFQYYEEEERQRGNFPDRFSGHQFPNYSSELNVNALLLGDSALYLCASSLAGGMTEAFFGQGTRLTVV.